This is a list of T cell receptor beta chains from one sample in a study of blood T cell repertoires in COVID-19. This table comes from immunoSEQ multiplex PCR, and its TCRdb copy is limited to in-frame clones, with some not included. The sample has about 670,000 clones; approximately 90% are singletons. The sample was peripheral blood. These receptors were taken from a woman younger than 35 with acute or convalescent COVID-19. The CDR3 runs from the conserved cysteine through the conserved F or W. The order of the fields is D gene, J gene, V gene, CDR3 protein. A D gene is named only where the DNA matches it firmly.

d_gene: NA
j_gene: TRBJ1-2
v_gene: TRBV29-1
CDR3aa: CSVEGPPGGGYTF

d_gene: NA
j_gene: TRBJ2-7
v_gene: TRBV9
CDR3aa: CASSVAPAYEQYF

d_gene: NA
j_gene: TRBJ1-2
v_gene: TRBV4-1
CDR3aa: CASSAGRNYGYTF

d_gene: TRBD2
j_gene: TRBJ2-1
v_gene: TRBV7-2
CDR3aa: CASSPGTSGGDQFF

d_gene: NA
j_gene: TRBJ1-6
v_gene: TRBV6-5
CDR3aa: CASTHLGGDNSPLHF

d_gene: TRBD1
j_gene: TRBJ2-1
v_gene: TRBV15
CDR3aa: CATSVGQGVYNEQFF

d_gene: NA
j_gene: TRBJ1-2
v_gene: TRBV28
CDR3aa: CASSSVALQGWGGYTF

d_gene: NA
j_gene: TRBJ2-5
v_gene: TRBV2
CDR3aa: CASSEALLIRVQETQYF

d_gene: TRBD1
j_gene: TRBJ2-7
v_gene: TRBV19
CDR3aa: CASSIGTVTNYEQYF

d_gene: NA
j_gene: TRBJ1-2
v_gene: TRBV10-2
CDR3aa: CASSERGTGYTF

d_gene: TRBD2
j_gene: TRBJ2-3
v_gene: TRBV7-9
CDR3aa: CASSTGLAGRVDTQYF

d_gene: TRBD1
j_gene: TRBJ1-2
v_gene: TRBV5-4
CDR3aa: CASSPTGQGTYGYTF

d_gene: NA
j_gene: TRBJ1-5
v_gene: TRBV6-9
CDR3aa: CASSYTTWGGGQPQHF

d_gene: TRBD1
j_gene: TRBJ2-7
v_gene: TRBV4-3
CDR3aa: CASSPWDRAAYEQYF

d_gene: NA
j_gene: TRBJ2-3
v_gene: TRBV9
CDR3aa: CASSEIGRTSTDTQYF

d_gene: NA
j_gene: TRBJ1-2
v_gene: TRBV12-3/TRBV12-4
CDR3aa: CASSFLTNYGYTF

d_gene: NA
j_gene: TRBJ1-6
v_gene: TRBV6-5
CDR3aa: CASKRNRESPLHF

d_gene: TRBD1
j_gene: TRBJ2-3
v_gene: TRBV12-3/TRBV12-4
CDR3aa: CASSEGQGAHHF

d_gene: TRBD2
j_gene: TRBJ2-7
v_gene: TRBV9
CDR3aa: CASRAGGLAYEQYF

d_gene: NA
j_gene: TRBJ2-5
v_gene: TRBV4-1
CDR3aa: CASSQDRPGTQYF

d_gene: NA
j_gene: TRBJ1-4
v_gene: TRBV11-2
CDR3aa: CASSLDPQGRVFF

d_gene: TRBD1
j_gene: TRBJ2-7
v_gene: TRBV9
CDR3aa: CASSVAQGAPYEQYF

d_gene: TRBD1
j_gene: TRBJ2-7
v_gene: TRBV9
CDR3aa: CASSRAQGATSYEQYF

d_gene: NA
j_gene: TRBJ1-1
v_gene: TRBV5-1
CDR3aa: CASSLRGSSTEAFF

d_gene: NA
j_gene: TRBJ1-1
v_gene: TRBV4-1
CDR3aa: CASSQGLLIEAFF

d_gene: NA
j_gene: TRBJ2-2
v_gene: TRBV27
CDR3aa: CASSLADTGELFF

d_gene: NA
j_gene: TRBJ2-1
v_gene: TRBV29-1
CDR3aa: CSVGQDGEQFF

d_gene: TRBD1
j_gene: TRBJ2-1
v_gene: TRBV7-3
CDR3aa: CASSPTGTGRNEQFF